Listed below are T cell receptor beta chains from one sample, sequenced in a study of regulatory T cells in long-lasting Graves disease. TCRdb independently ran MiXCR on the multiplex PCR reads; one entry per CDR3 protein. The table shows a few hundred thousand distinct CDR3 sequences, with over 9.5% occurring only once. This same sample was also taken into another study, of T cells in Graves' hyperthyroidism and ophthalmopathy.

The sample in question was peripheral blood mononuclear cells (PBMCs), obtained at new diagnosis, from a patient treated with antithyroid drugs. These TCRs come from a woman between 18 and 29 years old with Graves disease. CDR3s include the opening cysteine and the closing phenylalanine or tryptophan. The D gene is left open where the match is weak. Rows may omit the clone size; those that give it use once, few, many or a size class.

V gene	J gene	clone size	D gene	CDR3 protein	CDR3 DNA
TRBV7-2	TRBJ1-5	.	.	CASSLEPNNQPQHF	TGTGCCAGCAGCTTAGAACCGAACAATCAGCCCCAGCATTTT
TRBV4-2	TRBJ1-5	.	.	CASSQDMGQPQHF	TGTGCCAGCAGCCAAGATATGGGTCAGCCCCAGCATTTT
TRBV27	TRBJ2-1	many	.	CASSLSGPIGIEQFF	TGTGCCAGCAGTTTATCCGGCCCGATAGGGATAGAGCAGTTCTTC
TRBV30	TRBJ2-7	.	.	CAWMGQGFNEQYF	TGTGCCTGGATGGGGCAGGGGTTCAACGAGCAGTACTTC
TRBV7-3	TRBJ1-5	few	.	CASSRDIGQPQHF	TGTGCCAGCAGTCGGGACATCGGTCAGCCCCAGCATTTT
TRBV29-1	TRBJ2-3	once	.	CSSGPPGMSTDTQYF	TGCAGCTCCGGGCCCCCGGGAATGAGCACAGATACGCAGTATTTT
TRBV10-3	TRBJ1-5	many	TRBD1	CAISERRGTGEASQPQHF	TGTGCCATCAGTGAGCGGCGGGGGACAGGGGAGGCCAGTCAGCCCCAGCATTTT
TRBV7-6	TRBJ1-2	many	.	CASSLEVSRGYTF	TGTGCCAGCAGCTTAGAGGTCTCTCGGGGCTACACCTTC
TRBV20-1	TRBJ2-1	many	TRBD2	CSAPGTSGRRSYNEQFF	TGCAGTGCTCCCGGGACTAGCGGGAGGCGGTCCTACAATGAGCAGTTCTTC
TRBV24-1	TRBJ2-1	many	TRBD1	CATGAPSRRQGAREQFF	TGTGCCACCGGTGCCCCGAGTAGGCGTCAGGGGGCGCGGGAGCAGTTCTTC
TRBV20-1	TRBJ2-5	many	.	CSARSRGKETQYF	TGCAGTGCTAGGTCTAGGGGGAAAGAGACCCAGTACTTC
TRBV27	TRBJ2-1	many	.	CASSPSGAQQFF	TGTGCCAGCAGTCCTTCGGGGGCCCAGCAGTTCTTC
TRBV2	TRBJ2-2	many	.	CASIGLSPGELFF	TGTGCCAGCATAGGGCTCTCCCCCGGGGAGCTGTTTTTT
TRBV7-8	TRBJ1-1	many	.	CASNPGGRTEAFF	TGTGCCAGCAACCCCGGCGGGAGGACTGAAGCTTTCTTT
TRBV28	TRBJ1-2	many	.	CASSSFDRGGGYTF	TGTGCCAGCAGTTCATTTGACCGCGGGGGTGGCTACACCTTC
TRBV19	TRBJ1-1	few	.	CASRISMNTEAFF	TGTGCCAGTAGAATATCAATGAACACTGAAGCTTTCTTT
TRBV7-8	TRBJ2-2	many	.	CASTLRRIRPGTGELFF	TGTGCCAGCACCCTACGACGAATCCGGCCCGGGACCGGGGAGCTGTTTTTT